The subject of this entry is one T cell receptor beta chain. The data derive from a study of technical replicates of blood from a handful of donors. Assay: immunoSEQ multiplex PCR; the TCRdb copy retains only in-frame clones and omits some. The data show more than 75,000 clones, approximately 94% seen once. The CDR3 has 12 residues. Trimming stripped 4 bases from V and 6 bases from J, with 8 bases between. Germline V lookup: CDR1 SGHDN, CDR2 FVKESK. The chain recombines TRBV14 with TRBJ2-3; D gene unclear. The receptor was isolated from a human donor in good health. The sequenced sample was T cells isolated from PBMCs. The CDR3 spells CASSPIKDTQYF. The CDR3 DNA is TGTGCCAGCAGCCCTATAAAGGATACGCAGTATTTT.